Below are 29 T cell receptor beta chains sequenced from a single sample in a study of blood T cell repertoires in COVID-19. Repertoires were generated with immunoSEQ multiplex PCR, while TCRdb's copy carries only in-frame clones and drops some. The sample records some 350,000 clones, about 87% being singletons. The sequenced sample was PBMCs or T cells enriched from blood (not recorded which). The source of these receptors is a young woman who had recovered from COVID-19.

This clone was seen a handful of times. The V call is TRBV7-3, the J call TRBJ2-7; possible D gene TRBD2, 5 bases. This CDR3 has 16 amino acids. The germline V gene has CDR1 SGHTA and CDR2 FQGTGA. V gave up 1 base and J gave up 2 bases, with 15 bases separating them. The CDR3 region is CASSLNLLAYTYEQYF. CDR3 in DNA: TGTGCCAGCAGCTTAAATCTCCTAGCTTATACCTACGAGCAGTACTTC.

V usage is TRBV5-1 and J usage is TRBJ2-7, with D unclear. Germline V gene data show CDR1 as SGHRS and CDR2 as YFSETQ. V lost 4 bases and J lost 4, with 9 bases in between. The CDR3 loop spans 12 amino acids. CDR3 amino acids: CASSLSGYEQYF. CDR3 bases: TGCGCCAGCAGCCTCTCCGGGTACGAGCAGTACTTC.

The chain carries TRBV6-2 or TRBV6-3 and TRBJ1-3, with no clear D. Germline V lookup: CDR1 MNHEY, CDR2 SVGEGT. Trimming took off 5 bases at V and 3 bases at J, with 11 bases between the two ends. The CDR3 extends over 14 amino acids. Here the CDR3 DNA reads TGTGCCAGCAGTAGACATGTGGATGGAAACACCATATATTTT. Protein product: CASSRHVDGNTIYF.

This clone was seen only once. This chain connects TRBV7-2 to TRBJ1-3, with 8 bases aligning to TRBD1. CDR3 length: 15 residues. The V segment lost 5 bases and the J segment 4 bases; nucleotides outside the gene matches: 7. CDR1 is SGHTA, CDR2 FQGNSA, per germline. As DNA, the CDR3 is TGTGCCAGCAGCCGGACAGGGAGCGAAGGAAACACCATATATTTT. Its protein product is CASSRTGSEGNTIYF.

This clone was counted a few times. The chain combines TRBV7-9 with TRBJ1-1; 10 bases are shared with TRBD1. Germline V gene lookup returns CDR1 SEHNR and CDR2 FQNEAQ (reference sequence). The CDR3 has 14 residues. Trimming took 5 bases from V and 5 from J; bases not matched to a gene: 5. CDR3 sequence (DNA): TGTGCCAGCAGCCTGGACAGGGGGGGAACTGAAGCTTTCTTT. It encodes CASSLDRGGTEAFF.

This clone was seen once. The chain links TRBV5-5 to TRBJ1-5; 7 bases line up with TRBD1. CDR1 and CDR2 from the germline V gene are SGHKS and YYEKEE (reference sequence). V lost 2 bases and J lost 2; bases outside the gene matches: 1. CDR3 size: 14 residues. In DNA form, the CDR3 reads TGTGCCAGCAGCTTCGGACAGGGCAATCAGCCCCAGCATTTT. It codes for CASSFGQGNQPQHF.

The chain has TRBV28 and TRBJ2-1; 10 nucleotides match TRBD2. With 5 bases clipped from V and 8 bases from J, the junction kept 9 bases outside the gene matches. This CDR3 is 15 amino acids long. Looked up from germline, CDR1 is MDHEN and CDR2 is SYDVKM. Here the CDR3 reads CASSIPAGGPDEQFF. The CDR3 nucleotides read TGTGCCAGCAGTATCCCAGCGGGGGGGCCCGATGAGCAGTTCTTC.

CDR3 amino acids: CASSHGQGAIGGDEQFF. The CDR3 DNA reads as TGTGCCAGCAGCCATGGACAGGGGGCGATCGGAGGGGATGAGCAGTTCTTC. The genes are TRBV2 and TRBJ2-1; 11 bases align to TRBD1. CDR1 and CDR2 (germline): SNHLY, FYNNEI. The CDR3 totals 17 residues. Trimming at V came to 6 bases and at J to 8 bases, leaving 15 bases not matched to a gene.

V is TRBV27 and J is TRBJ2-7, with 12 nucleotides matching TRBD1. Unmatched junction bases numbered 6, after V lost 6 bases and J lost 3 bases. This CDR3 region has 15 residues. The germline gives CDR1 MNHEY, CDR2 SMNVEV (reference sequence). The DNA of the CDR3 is TGTGCCAGCAGCCGTGGGACAGGGGGCTTCTACGAGCAGTACTTC. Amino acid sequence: CASSRGTGGFYEQYF.

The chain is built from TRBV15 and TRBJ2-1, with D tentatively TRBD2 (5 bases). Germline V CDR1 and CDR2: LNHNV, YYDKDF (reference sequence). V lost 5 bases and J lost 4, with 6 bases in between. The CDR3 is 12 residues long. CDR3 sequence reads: CATSEGYNEQFF. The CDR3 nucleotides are TGTGCCACCAGCGAGGGTTACAATGAGCAGTTCTTC.

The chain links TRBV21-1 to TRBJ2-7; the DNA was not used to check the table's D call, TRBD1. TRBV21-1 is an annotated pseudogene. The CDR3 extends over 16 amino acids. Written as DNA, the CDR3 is TGTGCCAGCAGCGAGCCCGGGACAGGGGACTCCTACGAGCAGTACTTC. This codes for CASSEPGTGDSYEQYF.

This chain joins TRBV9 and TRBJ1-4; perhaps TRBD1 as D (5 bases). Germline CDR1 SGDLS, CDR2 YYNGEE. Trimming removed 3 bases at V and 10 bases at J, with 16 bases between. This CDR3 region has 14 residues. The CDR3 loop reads CASSEGLTTGKLFF. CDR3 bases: TGTGCCAGCAGCGAGGGACTTACGACCGGAAAACTGTTTTTT.

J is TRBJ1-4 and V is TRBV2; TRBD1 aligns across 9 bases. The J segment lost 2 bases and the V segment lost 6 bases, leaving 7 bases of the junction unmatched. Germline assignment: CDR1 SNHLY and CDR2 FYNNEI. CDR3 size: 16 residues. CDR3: CASRSGTGITNEKLFF. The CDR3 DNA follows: TGTGCCAGCAGATCCGGGACAGGGATTACTAATGAAAAACTGTTTTTT.

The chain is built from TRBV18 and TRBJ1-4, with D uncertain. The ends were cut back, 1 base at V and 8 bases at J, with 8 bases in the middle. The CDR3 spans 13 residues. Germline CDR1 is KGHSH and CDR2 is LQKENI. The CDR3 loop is CASSPRQFEKLFF. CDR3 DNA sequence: TGTGCCAGCTCACCACGGCAGTTCGAAAAACTGTTTTTT.

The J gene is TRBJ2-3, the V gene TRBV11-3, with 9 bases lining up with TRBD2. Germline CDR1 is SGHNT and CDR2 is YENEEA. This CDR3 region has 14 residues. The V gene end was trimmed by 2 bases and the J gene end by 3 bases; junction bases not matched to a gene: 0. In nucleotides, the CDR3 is TGTGCCAGCAGCTTAACTAGCGGGACAGATACGCAGTATTTT. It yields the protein CASSLTSGTDTQYF.

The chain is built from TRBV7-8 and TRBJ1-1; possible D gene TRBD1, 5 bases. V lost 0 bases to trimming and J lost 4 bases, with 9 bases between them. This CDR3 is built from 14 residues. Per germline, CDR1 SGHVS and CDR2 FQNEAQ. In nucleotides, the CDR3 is TGTGCCAGCAGCTTAGCAGGGGAGGCCACTGAAGCTTTCTTT. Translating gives CASSLAGEATEAFF. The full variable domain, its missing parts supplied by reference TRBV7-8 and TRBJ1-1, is GAGVSQSPRYKVAKRGQDVALRCDPISGHVSLFWYQQALGQGPEFLTYFQNEAQLDKSGLPSDRFFAERPEGSVSTLKIQRTQQEDSAVYLCASSLAGEATEAFFGQGTRLTVV.

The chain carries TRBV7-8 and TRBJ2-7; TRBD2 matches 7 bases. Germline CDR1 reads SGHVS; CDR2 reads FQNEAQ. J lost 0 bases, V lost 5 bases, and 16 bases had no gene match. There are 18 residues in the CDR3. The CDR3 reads CASSLRVSGEMSSYEQYF. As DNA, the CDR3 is TGTGCCAGCAGCCTTAGGGTGAGCGGGGAAATGAGCTCCTACGAGCAGTACTTC.

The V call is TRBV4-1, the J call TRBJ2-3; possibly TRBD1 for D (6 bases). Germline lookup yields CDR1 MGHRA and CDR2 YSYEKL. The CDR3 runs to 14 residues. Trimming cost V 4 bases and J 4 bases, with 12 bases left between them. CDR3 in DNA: TGCGCCAGCAGCCTTATGGCAGGGGCAGATACGCAGTATTTT. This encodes CASSLMAGADTQYF.

CDR3 bases: TGCGCCAGCAGCATGGACAGGTCGAACACCGGGGAGCTGTTTTTT. The encoded protein is CASSMDRSNTGELFF. The chain joins TRBV5-1 to TRBJ2-2, with 7 bases matching TRBD1. From germline, CDR1 is SGHRS and CDR2 YFSETQ. The CDR3 has 15 amino acids. V shed 4 bases and J 0 bases; nucleotides not matched to a gene: 3.

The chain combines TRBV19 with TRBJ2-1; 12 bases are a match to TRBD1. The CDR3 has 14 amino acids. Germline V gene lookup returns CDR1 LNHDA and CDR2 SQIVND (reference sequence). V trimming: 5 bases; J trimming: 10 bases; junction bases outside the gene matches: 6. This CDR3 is CASSLGQGAGEQFF. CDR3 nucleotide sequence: TGTGCCAGTAGTTTGGGACAGGGGGCTGGGGAGCAGTTCTTC.

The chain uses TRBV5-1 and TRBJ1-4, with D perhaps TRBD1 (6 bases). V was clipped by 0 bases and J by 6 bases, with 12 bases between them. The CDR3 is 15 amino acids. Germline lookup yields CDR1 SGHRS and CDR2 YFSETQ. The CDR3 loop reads CASSLAGQPDEKLFF. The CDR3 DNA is TGCGCCAGCAGCTTGGCAGGACAGCCCGATGAAAAACTGTTTTTT.

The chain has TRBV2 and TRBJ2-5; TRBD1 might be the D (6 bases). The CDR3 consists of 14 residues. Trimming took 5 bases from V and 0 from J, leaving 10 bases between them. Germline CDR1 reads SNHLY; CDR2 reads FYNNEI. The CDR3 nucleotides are TGTGCCAGCAGTCGACGACAGGACCAAGAGACCCAGTACTTC. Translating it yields CASSRRQDQETQYF.

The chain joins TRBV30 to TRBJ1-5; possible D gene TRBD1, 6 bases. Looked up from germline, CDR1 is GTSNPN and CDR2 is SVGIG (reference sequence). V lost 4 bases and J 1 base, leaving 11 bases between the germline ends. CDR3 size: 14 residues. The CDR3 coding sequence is TGTGCCTGGAAGGGTACAGGGAGCAATCAGCCCCAGCATTTT. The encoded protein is CAWKGTGSNQPQHF. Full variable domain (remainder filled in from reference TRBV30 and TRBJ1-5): SQTIHQWPATLVQPVGSPLSLECTVEGTSNPNLYWYRQAAGRGLQLLFYSVGIGQISSEVPQNLSASRPQDRQFILSSKKLLLSDSGFYLCAWKGTGSNQPQHFGDGTRLSIL.

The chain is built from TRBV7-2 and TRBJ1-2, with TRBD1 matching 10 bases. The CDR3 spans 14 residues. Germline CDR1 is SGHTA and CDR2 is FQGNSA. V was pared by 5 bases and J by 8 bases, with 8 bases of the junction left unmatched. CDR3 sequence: CASSPQGTGEGYTF. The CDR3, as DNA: TGTGCCAGCAGCCCTCAGGGGACAGGGGAGGGCTACACCTTC.

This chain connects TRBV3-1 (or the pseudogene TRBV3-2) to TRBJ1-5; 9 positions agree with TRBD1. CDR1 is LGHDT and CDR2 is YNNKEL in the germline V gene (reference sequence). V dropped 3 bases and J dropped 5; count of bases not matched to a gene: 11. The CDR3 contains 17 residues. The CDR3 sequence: CASSQGTGRRNDQPQHF. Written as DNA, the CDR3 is TGTGCCAGCAGCCAGGGGACAGGGAGGCGTAATGATCAGCCCCAGCATTTT.

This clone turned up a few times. Here the CDR3 reads CASTLGGAIDGYTF. CDR3 nucleotide sequence: TGTGCCAGCACCTTGGGAGGGGCGATTGATGGCTACACCTTC. The chain couples TRBV11-2 to TRBJ1-2; a possible D gene is TRBD1 (5 bases). The CDR3 extends over 14 amino acids. The V end lost 7 bases, the J end lost 6 bases, and 18 bases lay between the germline ends. CDR1 is SGHAT and CDR2 is FQNNGV in the germline V gene.

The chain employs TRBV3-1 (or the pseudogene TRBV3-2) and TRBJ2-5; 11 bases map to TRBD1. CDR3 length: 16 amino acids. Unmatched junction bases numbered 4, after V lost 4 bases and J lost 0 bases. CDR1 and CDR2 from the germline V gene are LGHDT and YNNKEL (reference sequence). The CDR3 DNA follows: TGTGCCAGCAGCCCTATGGGACAGGGGGACCAAGAGACCCAGTACTTC. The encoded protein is CASSPMGQGDQETQYF.

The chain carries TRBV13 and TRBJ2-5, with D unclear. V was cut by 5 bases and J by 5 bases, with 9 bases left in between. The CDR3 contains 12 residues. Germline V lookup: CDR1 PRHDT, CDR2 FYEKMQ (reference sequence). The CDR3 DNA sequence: TGTGCCAGCAGCCACCGAGGCGAGACCCAGTACTTC. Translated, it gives CASSHRGETQYF.

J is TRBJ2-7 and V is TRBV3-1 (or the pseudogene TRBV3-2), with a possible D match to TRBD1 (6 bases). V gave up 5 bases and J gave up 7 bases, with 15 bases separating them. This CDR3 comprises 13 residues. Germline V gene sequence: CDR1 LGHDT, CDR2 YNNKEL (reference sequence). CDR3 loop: CASSEQGLREQYF. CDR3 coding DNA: TGTGCCAGCAGCGAACAGGGCCTGCGAGAGCAGTACTTC.